These 19 T cell receptor beta chains were sequenced from one sample in a study of OX40 agonist ivuxolimab in advanced cancers. Clones were sequenced by immunoSEQ multiplex PCR, and TCRdb holds only the in-frame ones, with some missing. In the table there are roughly 58,000 clones, 87% of which are singletons. Material: CD4+ or CD8+ T cells sorted from blood, obtained in a trial of the OX40 agonist ivuxolimab. The receptors were gathered from an adult with an advanced solid tumor such as melanoma, head and neck, liver or kidney cancer.

A few counts support this clone. The J gene is TRBJ1-2, the V gene TRBV28, with D tentatively TRBD1 (5 bases). CDR1 is MDHEN, CDR2 SYDVKM, per germline. The CDR3 has 15 residues. V was pared by 3 bases and J by 7 bases, with 18 bases between. DNA for the CDR3: TGTGCCAGCAGTTTGAATCTAGCAGGGATAAGTGGCTACACCTTC. Translating it yields CASSLNLAGISGYTF.

The chain carries TRBV5-1 and TRBJ2-5; D perhaps matches TRBD1 (5 bases). The germline V gene encodes CDR1 SGHRS and CDR2 YFSETQ. The ends were cut back, 4 bases at V and 2 bases at J, with 18 bases in the middle. The CDR3 contains 16 residues. CDR3 sequence reads: CASSRVVGRGQETQYF. For the CDR3, the DNA is TGCGCCAGCAGCCGCGTTGTAGGTAGGGGTCAAGAGACCCAGTACTTC.

Concerning this clone itself: The same CDR3 is also encoded by other DNA sequences in this sample. V usage is TRBV5-1 and J usage is TRBJ2-3, with 11 positions matching TRBD2. The germline CDR1 and CDR2 sequences are SGHRS and YFSETQ. V lost 7 bases to trimming and J lost 3 bases; unmatched junction nucleotides: 7. The CDR3 spans 15 residues. CDR3 nucleotide sequence: TGCGCCAGCCGGCCCGGGACTAGCGGTACAGATACGCAGTATTTT. Its translation: CASRPGTSGTDTQYF.

The J gene is TRBJ2-3, the V gene TRBV27, with TRBD2 identical over 9 bases. This CDR3 comprises 16 residues. With V trimmed by 7 bases and J by 1 base, 9 bases remained unmatched. Looked up from germline, CDR1 is MNHEY and CDR2 is SMNVEV (reference sequence). The CDR3 DNA follows: TGTGCCAGCACCCAACTTTGGACTAGCGGCACAGATACGCAGTATTTT. Translating it yields CASTQLWTSGTDTQYF.

The chain carries TRBV18 and TRBJ2-2; D is uncertain. Germline loops: CDR1 KGHSH, CDR2 LQKENI. This CDR3 comprises 15 residues. The ends were cut back, 5 bases at V and 1 base at J, with 11 bases in the middle. CDR3 sequence reads: CASSDGSQNTGELFF. The CDR3 DNA follows: TGTGCCAGCTCAGACGGGTCTCAGAACACCGGGGAGCTGTTTTTT.

V and J are TRBV5-1 and TRBJ1-4; D unresolved. The V and J ends lost 4 bases and 6 bases respectively, with 13 bases between them. The CDR3 has 14 amino acids. The V gene's germline CDR1 is SGHRS and CDR2 YFSETQ. CDR3 sequence: CASSRGGSDEKLFF. CDR3 DNA sequence: TGCGCCAGCAGCCGCGGAGGGTCTGATGAAAAACTGTTTTTT.

V gene TRBV11-2 combines with J gene TRBJ2-5; D remains ambiguous. The CDR3 covers 14 residues. Looked up from germline, CDR1 is SGHAT and CDR2 is FQNNGV. V gave up 3 bases and J gave up 1 base, with 9 bases separating them. The CDR3 DNA reads TGTGCCAGCAGCTTCAGTAGGGCCCAAGAGACCCAGTACTTC. Its protein is CASSFSRAQETQYF.

J is TRBJ2-1 and V is TRBV5-4; the D is unclear. Germline V gene lookup returns CDR1 SGHNT and CDR2 YYREEE (reference sequence). Trimming cost V 0 bases and J 12 bases, with 16 bases left between them. The CDR3 has 14 residues. The CDR3 DNA reads as TGTGCCAGCAGCTTGGCCCTGGCGGCCAAGGGGCAGTTCTTC. Translated: CASSLALAAKGQFF.

The rearrangement links TRBV30 to TRBJ2-5, with D perhaps matching TRBD1 or TRBD2 (5 bases each). With the DNA end fitting TRBJ2-7 better, the J assignment may be wrong. CDR3 length equals 13 residues. Germline CDR1 GTSNPN, CDR2 SVGIG (reference sequence). CDR3 DNA: TGTGCCAGCCAAAAGGGGACCGTATACGAGCAGTACTTC. Translated: CASQKGTVYEQYF.

The V and J genes are TRBV7-9 and TRBJ1-3; no definite D call. The CDR3 loop spans 11 amino acids. V shed 6 bases and J shed 4 bases, with 4 bases lying between them. Germline CDR1 is SEHNR and CDR2 is FQNEAQ (reference sequence). The CDR3: CASSAGNTIYF. CDR3 coding DNA: TGTGCCAGCAGTGCAGGAAACACCATATATTTT.

The rearrangement joins TRBV6-6 to TRBJ1-2; 8 nucleotides agree with TRBD1. The germline CDR1 and CDR2 sequences are MNHNY and SVGAGI (reference sequence). The CDR3 is 15 residues long. V shed 6 bases and J 2 bases; nucleotides not matched to a gene: 8. The CDR3 region is CASRTPDRANYGYTF. The DNA of the CDR3 is TGTGCCAGCAGAACGCCGGACAGGGCGAACTATGGCTACACCTTC.

The chain links TRBV27 to TRBJ2-4; 10 positions agree with TRBD1. The CDR3 contains 16 residues. In germline, CDR1 is MNHEY, CDR2 SMNVEV (reference sequence). The junction had 7 bases not matched to a gene; V was cut back by 5 bases and J by 3 bases. The CDR3 sequence: CASSIGTGEGKNIQYF. CDR3 in DNA: TGTGCCAGCAGTATCGGGACAGGGGAAGGCAAAAACATTCAGTACTTC.

The chain uses TRBV28 and TRBJ1-1; D is undetermined. V was pared by 2 bases and J by 0 bases, with 1 base between. Germline assignment: CDR1 MDHEN and CDR2 SYDVKM. The CDR3 loop spans 12 amino acids. The CDR3 here is CASSLLNTEAFF. In DNA form, the CDR3 reads TGTGCCAGCAGTTTACTGAACACTGAAGCTTTCTTT.

The genes are TRBV7-2 and TRBJ1-5, with D tentatively TRBD1 (6 bases). V gave up 2 bases and J gave up 4 bases, with 12 bases separating them. Looked up from germline, CDR1 is SGHTA and CDR2 is FQGNSA. This CDR3 spans 15 amino acids. The CDR3 nucleotides are TGTGCCAGCAGCTTACCATCGGGACAAAATCAGCCCCAGCATTTT. This translates into CASSLPSGQNQPQHF.

The V and J genes are TRBV6-5 and TRBJ2-5; D may be TRBD2 (7 bases). CDR1 and CDR2 (germline): MNHEY, SVGAGI. This CDR3 is 14 amino acids long. Trimming stripped 5 bases from V and 5 bases from J, with 15 bases between. As DNA, the CDR3 is TGTGCCAGCAGTAGGAGGGGGGGCGGGGAGACCCAGTACTTC. Protein sequence: CASSRRGGGETQYF.

This rearrangement joins TRBV5-1 to TRBJ2-2; TRBD2 is a possible D gene (6 bases). Germline V gene sequence: CDR1 SGHRS, CDR2 YFSETQ. V shed 0 bases and J shed 1 base, with 10 bases lying between them. CDR3 length: 16 residues. This chain's CDR3 is CASSLAGTVNTGELFF. CDR3 in DNA: TGCGCCAGCAGCTTGGCCGGGACTGTGAACACCGGGGAGCTGTTTTTT.

This clone was observed once. J is TRBJ2-1 and V is TRBV29-1; the match to TRBD1 covers 8 bases. The CDR3 is 14 amino acids. CDR1 SQVTM and CDR2 ANQGSEA come from the germline V gene. J was trimmed by 1 base and V by 8 bases; bases with no gene match: 7. CDR3 region: CSTGQAHSYNEQFF. In DNA, the CDR3 is TGCAGCACGGGACAGGCCCATTCCTACAATGAGCAGTTCTTC.

This sequence joins TRBV7-6 and TRBJ2-1; D not resolved. Germline V gives CDR1 SGHVS, CDR2 FNYEAQ. CDR3 length: 13 residues. Trimming cost V 4 bases and J 4 bases, with 8 bases left between them. CDR3 DNA: TGTGCCAGCAGCTCCTCCCCTTACAATGAGCAGTTCTTC. Translated: CASSSSPYNEQFF.

This chain uses TRBV18 with TRBJ2-2; D perhaps matches TRBD2 (6 bases). The germline V gene has CDR1 KGHSH and CDR2 LQKENI. With 6 bases removed from V and 6 bases from J, the gap between germline ends came to 8 bases. This CDR3 has 12 amino acids. The CDR3 sequence is CASSEGSGELFF. The CDR3 DNA reads TGTGCCAGCTCGGAGGGGTCCGGGGAGCTGTTTTTT. Supplemented by reference TRBV18 and TRBJ2-2, the full variable domain reads NAGVMQNPRHLVRRRGQEARLRCSPMKGHSHVYWYRQLPEEGLKFMVYLQKENIIDESGMPKERFSAEFPKEGPSILRIQQVVRGDSAAYFCASSEGSGELFFGEGSRLTVL.